Listed below are T cell receptor beta chains from one sample, sequenced in a study of regulatory T cells in long-lasting Graves disease. In TCRdb, the multiplex PCR reads were re-called with MiXCR into one record per CDR3 protein. The data show hundreds of thousands of distinct CDR3 sequences, 20% to 25% seen once. The material sequenced was peripheral blood mononuclear cells (PBMCs), taken when the disease was refractory, from a patient treated with antithyroid drugs. The source is a female donor with Graves disease. CDR3s include the opening cysteine and the closing phenylalanine or tryptophan. A D gene is named only where the DNA matches it firmly. Size values are once, few and many counts, or a class for expanded clones, and some rows have none.

j_gene,d_gene,v_gene,abundance,CDR3nt,CDR3aa
TRBJ1-1,.,TRBV10-3,many,TGTGCCATCAGTGAGAGTGGCAATTTGAACACTGAAGCTTTCTTT,CAISESGNLNTEAFF
TRBJ1-5,.,TRBV6-1,.,TGTGCCAGCAGTGAGGACAGTTATCGGCCCCAGCATTTT,CASSEDSYRPQHF
TRBJ2-5,.,TRBV20-1,.,TGCAGTGCTAGTGCAGGGAAAGAGACCCAGTACTTC,CSASAGKETQYF
TRBJ2-2,TRBD2,TRBV27,many,TGTGCCAGCAGGACAGTAGCGGGTAGAAACACCGGGGAGCTGTTTTTT,CASRTVAGRNTGELFF
TRBJ2-7,TRBD1,TRBV7-9,many,TGTGCCAGCAGCCACCGGGACAGTCCCTACGAGCAGTACTTC,CASSHRDSPYEQYF
TRBJ2-1,.,TRBV12-3/TRBV12-4,.,TGTGCCAGCAGTCCCCTATTTATCTCCTACAATGAGCAGTTCTTC,CASSPLFISYNEQFF
TRBJ2-6,.,TRBV2,many,TGTGCCAGCAGAGAAAGCAACGTCCTGACTTTC,CASRESNVLTF
TRBJ2-5,TRBD2,TRBV11-2,many,TGTGCCAGCAGCGCCGTCACGGGAGGGAGGGAGACCCAGTACTTC,CASSAVTGGRETQYF
TRBJ1-2,.,TRBV16,many,TGTGCCAGCAGCCAAGAGCAAGGACAGTCTTATGGCTACACCTTC,CASSQEQGQSYGYTF
TRBJ2-7,TRBD1,TRBV29-1,few,TGCAGCGTTGAAGATCTGGGCAGGGGGCGTGAGCAGTACTTC,CSVEDLGRGREQYF
TRBJ1-6,TRBD1,TRBV6-2/TRBV6-3,.,TGTGCCAGCAAACAGACAGGGAGCTCCTATAATTCACCCCTCCACTTT,CASKQTGSSYNSPLHF
TRBJ1-4,.,TRBV9,many,TGTGCCAGCAGCGTAGAGGGATTGGTGAACGAAAAACTGTTTTTT,CASSVEGLVNEKLFF
TRBJ2-7,.,TRBV28,many,TGTGCCAGCAGTGCGACAGTTCTCGAGCAGTACTTC,CASSATVLEQYF
TRBJ2-5,TRBD1,TRBV7-2,many,TGTGCCAGCAGCTTTGACAGGGGAGAGACCCAGTACTTC,CASSFDRGETQYF
TRBJ1-2,.,TRBV6-5,few,TGTGCCAGCAGTTACTCGGGAGGGCATGGCTACACCTTC,CASSYSGGHGYTF
TRBJ2-7,TRBD1,TRBV20-1,.,TGCAGTCGACAGGGGGGCTACGAGCAGTACTTC,CSRQGGYEQYF
TRBJ2-5,TRBD1,TRBV6-2/TRBV6-3,many,TGTGCCAGCAGTTACTCGACAGGGACGGAGACCCAGTACTTC,CASSYSTGTETQYF
TRBJ1-6,.,TRBV6-1,.,TGTGCCAGCAGTGAGTCCAGGATCCATTCACCCCTCCACTTT,CASSESRIHSPLHF
TRBJ1-1,.,TRBV28,many,TGTGCCAGCAGTTTCCCGGGCACAGGGTCTGAAGCTTTCTTT,CASSFPGTGSEAFF
TRBJ1-6,.,TRBV27,many,TGTGCCAGCAGTTTAGGCCGCTCCTATAATTCACCCCTCCACTTT,CASSLGRSYNSPLHF
TRBJ2-1,.,TRBV27,few,TGTGCCAGCAGTCTAAGGGTTGAGGTTAGGCAGTTCTTC,CASSLRVEVRQFF
TRBJ1-1,TRBD1,TRBV28,many,TGTGCCAGCGAGACAGGGGGTGGGGGGACTGAAGCTTTCTTT,CASETGGGGTEAFF
TRBJ1-3,.,TRBV2,many,TGTGCCAGCATCCAGGATAACTCCTCGGGAAACACCATATATTTT,CASIQDNSSGNTIYF
TRBJ1-2,.,TRBV5-1,.,TGCGCCAGCAGCCCTACAGGACAGTACTATGGCTACACCTTC,CASSPTGQYYGYTF
TRBJ2-7,.,TRBV30,.,TGTGCCTGGAGGGCGCGACAGAACTACGAGCAGTACTTC,CAWRARQNYEQYF
TRBJ1-2,TRBD1,TRBV6-1,many,TGTGCCAGTCTACGAGGGCAGGGGGCTCTCGACTATCGCTACACCTTC,CASLRGQGALDYRYTF
TRBJ2-7,.,TRBV6-7,few,TGTGCCAGCAAGGCAGTCGGTTGTGAAAACGAGCAGTACTTC,CASKAVGCENEQYF
TRBJ1-1,.,TRBV6-2/TRBV6-3,.,TGTGCCAGCAGTTACTCGGGCGCAGGATTCACTGAAGCTTTCTTT,CASSYSGAGFTEAFF
TRBJ2-4,.,TRBV6-5,few,TGTGCCAGCAGTTGGGGAGCCAAAAACATTCAGTACTTC,CASSWGAKNIQYF
TRBJ1-1,.,TRBV19,many,TGTGCCAGTTCTGGTTTTTCTGAAGCTTTCTTT,CASSGFSEAFF
TRBJ1-2,.,TRBV7-2,.,TGTGCCAGCAGCTTAGCGGGGGGGCGGAGTGGCTACACCTTC,CASSLAGGRSGYTF
TRBJ2-2,.,TRBV12-3/TRBV12-4,.,TGTGCCAGTAGTTTCCCAGAATGGGCAGAGAACACCGGGGAGCTGTTTTTT,CASSFPEWAENTGELFF
TRBJ2-5,TRBD2,TRBV28,.,TGTGCCAGCGGGGGGGGTTCCCAAGAGACCCAGTACTTC,CASGGGSQETQYF
TRBJ1-5,.,TRBV19,.,TGTGCCAGTAGTATGGTGGGGGGCGGTGGCAATCAGCCCCAGCATTTT,CASSMVGGGGNQPQHF
TRBJ2-1,.,TRBV19,.,TGTGCCAGTAGTATAGCCTTGGATGAGCAGTTCTTC,CASSIALDEQFF
TRBJ2-5,.,TRBV7-2,.,TGTGCCAGCAGCCCTGACAGGTTCATGAAGACCCAGTACTTC,CASSPDRFMKTQYF
TRBJ1-1,TRBD1,TRBV7-2,few,TGTGCCAGCAGCACTCACAGGGGGCATGGGACTGAAGCTTTCTTT,CASSTHRGHGTEAFF
TRBJ1-2,TRBD1,TRBV12-3/TRBV12-4,many,TGTGCCAGCAGTTTAACAGGGGGCGCGAACTATGGCTACACCTTC,CASSLTGGANYGYTF
TRBJ2-5,.,TRBV5-4,few,TGTGCCAGCAGCTTGGAGTCACGAGAAGAGACCCAGTACTTC,CASSLESREETQYF
TRBJ1-5,TRBD1,TRBV7-8,few,TGTGCCAGCAGCGCCGGACAGGGGGCCCGGTCCAATCAGCCCCAGCATTTT,CASSAGQGARSNQPQHF
TRBJ2-7,TRBD2,TRBV20-1,few,TGCAGTGCTAGATCTGCAGGGCCTAGCGGGAGTTTGTACGAGCAGTACTTC,CSARSAGPSGSLYEQYF
TRBJ2-1,TRBD1,TRBV10-3,.,TGTGCCATCAGCGGGACAGCTTACAATGAGCAGTTCTTC,CAISGTAYNEQFF
TRBJ2-5,.,TRBV28,many,TGTGCCAGCAGCCCAACTAGTAGGGAAGAGACCCAGTACTTC,CASSPTSREETQYF
TRBJ2-7,TRBD1,TRBV10-3,.,TGTGCCATCAGTGAAAAAGGACAGGGGTCGGGCGAGCAGTACTTC,CAISEKGQGSGEQYF
TRBJ2-7,TRBD1,TRBV12-3/TRBV12-4,many,TGTGCCAGCAGTCGGGGACAGGGAGGTGGGAGGGGGTACGAGCAGTACTTC,CASSRGQGGGRGYEQYF
TRBJ2-7,.,TRBV12-3/TRBV12-4,.,TGTGCCAGCAGCTTTAATCGAGGGGGAGCCTACGAGCAGTACTTC,CASSFNRGGAYEQYF
TRBJ2-5,.,TRBV9,.,TGTGCCAGCAGCCCAGGGACCGAGACCATCCGAGAGACCCAGTACTTC,CASSPGTETIRETQYF
TRBJ2-5,.,TRBV6-1,many,TGTGCCAGCCGATTGATCCCGGGACGAACCGAGGAGACCCAGTACTTC,CASRLIPGRTEETQYF
TRBJ1-1,TRBD1,TRBV10-3,many,TGTGCCATCAGTGAGATAGGGACAGGAGAAGCTTTCTTT,CAISEIGTGEAFF
TRBJ1-6,.,TRBV7-8,many,TGTGCCAGCAGCTTAATGGAGTGGAATTCACCCCTCCACTTT,CASSLMEWNSPLHF
TRBJ2-7,.,TRBV9,few,TGTGCCAGCAGCGTAGGATGGGGTCAGAGCTACGAGCAGTACTTC,CASSVGWGQSYEQYF
TRBJ2-2,.,TRBV7-8,.,TGTGCCAGCAGCTTAGAAGGACCGGCCACCGGGGAGCTGTTTTTT,CASSLEGPATGELFF
TRBJ1-1,TRBD1,TRBV5-1,few,TGCGCCAGCAGCTTGGGTGACAGGGGGAACACTGAAGCTTTCTTT,CASSLGDRGNTEAFF
TRBJ2-2,.,TRBV19,.,TGTGCCAGTAGTCCTTCGGTAAACACCGGGGAGCTGTTTTTT,CASSPSVNTGELFF
TRBJ1-6,TRBD1,TRBV20-1,few,TGCAGTGCTAGAGCTGATTGGACAGGGGGGGACTCACCCCTCCACTTT,CSARADWTGGDSPLHF
TRBJ1-4,TRBD1,TRBV28,many,TGTGCCAGCAGCTCCGGGACAGGGTCTGAAAAACTGTTTTTT,CASSSGTGSEKLFF